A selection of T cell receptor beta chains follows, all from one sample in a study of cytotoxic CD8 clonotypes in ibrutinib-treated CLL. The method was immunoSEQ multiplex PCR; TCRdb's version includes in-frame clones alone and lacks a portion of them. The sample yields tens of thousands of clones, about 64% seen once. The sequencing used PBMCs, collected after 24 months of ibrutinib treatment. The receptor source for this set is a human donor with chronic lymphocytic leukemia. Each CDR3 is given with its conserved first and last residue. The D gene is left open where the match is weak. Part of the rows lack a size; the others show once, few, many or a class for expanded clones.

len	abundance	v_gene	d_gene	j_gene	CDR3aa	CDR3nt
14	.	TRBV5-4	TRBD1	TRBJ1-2	CASSVGQGNYGYTF	TGTGCCAGCAGCGTGGGACAGGGAAACTATGGCTACACCTTC
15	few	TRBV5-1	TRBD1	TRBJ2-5	CASSSTRGIQETQYF	TGCGCCAGCAGCTCGACCAGGGGGATCCAAGAGACCCAGTACTTC
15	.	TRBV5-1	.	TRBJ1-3	CASSLMGYSGNTIYF	TGCGCCAGCAGCTTGATGGGTTACTCTGGAAACACCATATATTTT
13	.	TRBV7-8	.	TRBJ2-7	CASSLARVYEQYF	TGTGCCAGCAGCTTAGCCAGGGTTTACGAGCAGTACTTC
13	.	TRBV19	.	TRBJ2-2	CASSNPNTGELFF	TGTGCCAGTAGTAATCCGAACACCGGGGAGCTGTTTTTT
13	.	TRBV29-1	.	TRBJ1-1	CSVLQALGTEAFF	TGCAGCGTCCTACAGGCCCTTGGGACTGAAGCTTTCTTT
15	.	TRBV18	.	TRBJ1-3	CASSPQGGLGNTIYF	TGTGCCAGCTCACCACAGGGTGGCCTCGGAAACACCATATATTTT
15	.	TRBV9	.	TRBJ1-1	CASSVEGLGGTEAFF	TGTGCCAGCAGCGTAGAGGGGCTCGGGGGCACTGAAGCTTTCTTT
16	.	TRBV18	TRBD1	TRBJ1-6	CASSPGRDRGNSPLHF	TGTGCCAGCTCCCCCGGGCGGGACAGGGGAAATTCACCCCTCCACTTT
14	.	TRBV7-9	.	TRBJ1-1	CASSLFGENTEAFF	TGTGCCAGCAGCTTATTCGGGGAGAACACTGAAGCTTTCTTT
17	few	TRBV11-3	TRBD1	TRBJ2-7	CASSLGKPGQGAYEQYF	TGTGCCAGCAGCTTAGGGAAGCCGGGACAGGGGGCCTACGAGCAGTACTTC
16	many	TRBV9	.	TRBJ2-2	CASSVGQGRLAGELFF	TGTGCCAGCAGCGTAGGCCAGGGGAGGCTTGCCGGGGAGCTGTTTTTT
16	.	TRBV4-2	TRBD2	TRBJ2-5	CASSQGTSGHQETQYF	TGTGCCAGCAGCCAGGGGACTAGCGGACACCAAGAGACCCAGTACTTC
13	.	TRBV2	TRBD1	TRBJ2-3	CATRQGGSDTQYF	TGTGCCACCAGACAGGGGGGGTCAGATACGCAGTATTTT
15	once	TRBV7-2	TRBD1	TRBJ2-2	CASSRGPANTGELFF	TGTGCCAGCAGCAGGGGGCCCGCGAACACCGGGGAGCTGTTTTTT
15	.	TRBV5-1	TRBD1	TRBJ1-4	CASSEDRGTNEKLFF	TGCGCCAGCAGCGAGGACAGGGGAACTAATGAAAAACTGTTTTTT
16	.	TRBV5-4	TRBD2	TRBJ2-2	CASSYKTSGNTGELFF	TGTGCCAGCAGCTATAAAACTAGCGGGAACACCGGGGAGCTGTTTTTT
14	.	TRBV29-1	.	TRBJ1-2	CSVAVRQPDYGYTF	TGCAGCGTTGCTGTCCGACAGCCTGATTATGGCTACACCTTC
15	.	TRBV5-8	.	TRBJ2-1	CASSRVVGTGNRPFF	.
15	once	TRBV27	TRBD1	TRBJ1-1	CASSSWDRGTGQAFF	TGTGCCAGCAGTTCATGGGACAGGGGCACGGGCCAAGCTTTCTTT
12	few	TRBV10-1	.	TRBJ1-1	CASSHTRAEAFF	TGCGCCAGCAGCCATACTAGAGCTGAAGCTTTCTTT
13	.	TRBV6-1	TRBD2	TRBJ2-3	CASSGGAPDTQYF	TGTGCCAGCAGCGGGGGGGCCCCAGATACGCAGTATTTT
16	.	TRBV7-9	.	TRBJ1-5	CASSLFGGVSNQPQHF	TGTGCCAGCAGCCTCTTCGGGGGGGTAAGCAATCAGCCCCAGCATTTT
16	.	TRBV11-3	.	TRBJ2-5	CASSPGVGGFQETQYF	TGTGCCAGCAGCCCAGGGGTCGGGGGGTTCCAAGAGACCCAGTACTTC
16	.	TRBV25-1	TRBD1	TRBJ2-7	CASSPLGQGDPYEQYF	TGTGCCAGCAGTCCGCTGGGACAGGGTGACCCCTACGAGCAGTACTTC
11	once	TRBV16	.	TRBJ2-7	CASSLGNEQYF	TGTGCCAGCAGCCTAGGGAACGAGCAGTACTTC
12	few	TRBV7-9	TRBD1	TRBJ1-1	CASSRTGAEAFF	TGTGCCAGCAGCCGGACAGGGGCCGAAGCTTTCTTT
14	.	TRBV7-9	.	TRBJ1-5	CASSLEGGSQPQHF	TGTGCCAGCAGCTTAGAGGGGGGCAGTCAGCCCCAGCATTTT
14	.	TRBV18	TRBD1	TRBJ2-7	CASSPGQDFYEQYF	TGTGCCAGCTCTCCAGGACAGGACTTCTACGAGCAGTACTTC
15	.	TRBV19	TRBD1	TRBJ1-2	CASSIRTGGLSGYTF	TGTGCCAGTAGTATACGGACAGGGGGCTTATCTGGCTACACCTTC